These 14 T cell receptor beta chains were all obtained from the same sample, sequenced in a study of cytomegalovirus exposure and HLA in healthy donors. PCR amplification relied on 60 Vbeta primers (plus 13 Jbeta primers). TCRdb's table, derived via immunoSEQ multiplex PCR, lists solely in-frame clones and lacks some. The sample lists 85,000 to 100,000 clones; around 59% were seen once. The specimen sequenced was PBMCs. These receptors all come from a human donor in good health.

CDR3 sequence: CASSAVAVTSTDTQYF. The CDR3 bases are TGTGCCAGCAGTGCCGTCGCGGTAACTAGCACAGATACGCAGTATTTT. This chain connects TRBV6-1 to TRBJ2-3; D unresolved. Germline-derived CDR1 and CDR2 are MNHNS and SASEGT. Trimming cost V 4 bases and J 0 bases, with 14 bases left between them. The CDR3 runs to 16 residues.

The chain uses TRBV4-2 and TRBJ2-1; 12 positions agree with TRBD2. The CDR3 consists of 15 residues. Per germline, CDR1 LGHNA and CDR2 YNFKEQ. Trimming took 4 bases from V and 6 from J; bases not matched to a gene: 4. This CDR3 is CASSPLLAGGNEQFF. CDR3 sequence (DNA): TGTGCCAGCAGCCCCTTACTAGCGGGGGGCAATGAGCAGTTCTTC.

This chain joins TRBV9 and TRBJ2-7; no definite D call. Germline CDR1 reads SGDLS; CDR2 reads YYNGEE. The ends were cut back, 0 bases at V and 5 bases at J, with 3 bases in the middle. The CDR3 covers 11 residues. The CDR3 nucleotides are TGTGCCAGCAGCGTAGCGGACGAGCAGTACTTC. It translates to CASSVADEQYF. Full variable domain (remainder filled in from reference TRBV9 and TRBJ2-7): DSGVTQTPKHLITATGQRVTLRCSPRSGDLSVYWYQQSLDQGLQFLIQYYNGEERAKGNILERFSAQQFPDLHSELNLSSLELGDSALYFCASSVADEQYFGPGTRLTVT.

The genes are TRBV9 and TRBJ1-2, with no clear D. Germline CDR1 reads SGDLS; CDR2 reads YYNGEE. Trimming took off 4 bases at V and 2 bases at J, with 12 bases between the two ends. The CDR3 length is 14 residues. The CDR3 nucleotides read TGTGCCAGCAGCCGAAATGATCAGAACTATGGCTACACCTTC. Its translation is CASSRNDQNYGYTF. Combining the CDR3 with reference TRBV9 and TRBJ1-2 gives the whole variable domain DSGVTQTPKHLITATGQRVTLRCSPRSGDLSVYWYQQSLDQGLQFLIQYYNGEERAKGNILERFSAQQFPDLHSELNLSSLELGDSALYFCASSRNDQNYGYTFGSGTRLTVV.

The CDR3 sequence is CASSFMPGNYGYTF. The CDR3 nucleotides read TGTGCCAGCAGCTTCATGCCGGGAAACTATGGCTACACCTTC. V usage is TRBV5-4 and J usage is TRBJ1-2; D call uncertain. This CDR3 region has 14 residues. Germline V gene lookup returns CDR1 SGHNT and CDR2 YYREEE (reference sequence). The V end was cut by 2 bases, the J end by 2 bases, with 10 bases between.

The rearrangement links TRBV19 to TRBJ2-1, with 8 positions matching TRBD1. The CDR3 contains 13 residues. The germline V gene has CDR1 LNHDA and CDR2 SQIVND (reference sequence). J lost 7 bases, V lost 7 bases, and 6 bases had no gene match. The CDR3 DNA reads as TGTGCCAGTACGGACAGGGAGGTGAATGAGCAGTTCTTC. Protein sequence: CASTDREVNEQFF.

The chain carries TRBV18 and TRBJ2-7; 8 nucleotides align to TRBD1. Trimming at V came to 3 bases and at J to 4 bases, leaving 8 bases not matched to a gene. The germline CDR1 and CDR2 sequences are KGHSH and LQKENI. This CDR3 is built from 15 residues. CDR3 sequence (DNA): TGTGCCAGCTCACCCGGACAGGGAGATCGATACGAGCAGTACTTC. Amino acid sequence: CASSPGQGDRYEQYF.

This clone was observed a few times. The chain has TRBV11-1 and TRBJ2-2; TRBD1 aligns across 11 bases. The V gene end was trimmed by 6 bases and the J gene end by 2 bases; junction bases not matched to a gene: 5. CDR1 is SGHAT and CDR2 is FQDESV in the germline V gene (reference sequence). The CDR3 length is 16 residues. The CDR3 here is CASSRGQGANTGELFF. The CDR3 coding sequence is TGTGCCAGCAGTCGAGGACAGGGGGCAAACACCGGGGAGCTGTTTTTT.

This clone is medium-sized within its sample. V usage is TRBV10-3 and J usage is TRBJ1-3; the match to TRBD1 covers 9 bases. V lost 0 bases, J lost 8 bases, and 5 bases stayed unmatched. The CDR3 totals 15 residues. Germline V gene data show CDR1 as ENHRY and CDR2 as SYGVKD. CDR3 DNA: TGTGCCATCAGTGAGTCTCGACAGGGGGGATACACCATATATTTT. This translates into CAISESRQGGYTIYF.

This clone showed up just a few times. The chain employs TRBV19 and TRBJ1-2; D is uncertain. The germline gives CDR1 LNHDA, CDR2 SQIVND (reference sequence). The ends were cut back, 10 bases at V and 4 bases at J, with 13 bases in the middle. This CDR3 is built from 12 residues. CDR3: CATDGRAYGYTF. CDR3 DNA: TGTGCCACTGATGGGCGAGCCTATGGCTACACCTTC.

As to this clone: Other DNA variants within this sample encode the same CDR3. V and J are TRBV6-1 and TRBJ1-1, with 11 bases lining up with TRBD1. The germline CDR1 and CDR2 sequences are MNHNS and SASEGT. The junction had 5 bases not matched to a gene; V was cut back by 6 bases and J by 5 bases. CDR3 length equals 14 residues. The CDR3 reads CASSLGTGGTEAFF. CDR3 coding DNA: TGTGCCAGCAGCCTCGGGACAGGGGGGACTGAAGCTTTCTTT.

This clone appeared a few times. This chain links TRBV29-1 with TRBJ1-2; D perhaps matches TRBD1 (6 bases). This CDR3 has 13 amino acids. V lost 5 bases and J 6 bases, leaving 16 bases between the germline ends. The germline CDR1 and CDR2 sequences are SQVTM and ANQGSEA. CDR3 sequence: CSVSPGGADGYTF. As DNA, the CDR3 is TGCAGCGTTTCCCCGGGGGGGGCTGATGGCTACACCTTC.

This clone was seen more than once but under ten times. This sequence joins TRBV4-2 and TRBJ2-3, with 14 bases identical to TRBD2. There are 20 residues in the CDR3. Germline V gene sequence: CDR1 LGHNA, CDR2 YNFKEQ. Trimming took 2 bases from V and 1 from J; bases not matched to a gene: 11. CDR3 nucleotide sequence: TGTGCCAGCAGCCAACCTCTCGGGACTAGCGGGGGAGAGGGCACAGATACGCAGTATTTT. As protein: CASSQPLGTSGGEGTDTQYF.

Only one count was recorded for this clone. The chain combines TRBV7-2 with TRBJ2-7; no clear D gene. CDR3 size: 14 residues. Trimming removed 1 base at V and 0 bases at J, with 7 bases between. From germline, CDR1 is SGHTA and CDR2 FQGNSA. CDR3 protein: CASSLVYSSYEQYF. Written as DNA, the CDR3 is TGTGCCAGCAGCTTAGTTTATAGCTCCTACGAGCAGTACTTC.